This record looks at one T cell receptor (beta chain) sequence and its context. Its antigen is undetermined. The record originates from a study of OX40 agonist ivuxolimab in advanced cancers. Broader study findings: On average, CD8+ T cells had more expanded clones than CD4+.

Repertoires were generated with immunoSEQ multiplex PCR, while TCRdb's copy carries only in-frame clones and drops some. Of 60,000 or so clones detected, 94% appear once; the ten largest clones hold roughly 19%. CDR1 and CDR2 (germline): MGHRA, YSYEKL. V was pared by 0 bases and J by 0 bases, with 6 bases between. The CDR3 extends over 15 amino acids. The chain links TRBV4-1 to TRBJ1-3, with D hard to call. This sequence originates from an adult with an advanced solid tumor such as melanoma, head and neck, liver or kidney cancer. The source was CD4+ or CD8+ T cells sorted from blood, collected in a trial of the OX40 agonist ivuxolimab. In nucleotides, the CDR3 is TGCGCCAGCAGCCAAGATGGCGGCTCTGGAAACACCATATATTTT. Translation gives CASSQDGGSGNTIYF.